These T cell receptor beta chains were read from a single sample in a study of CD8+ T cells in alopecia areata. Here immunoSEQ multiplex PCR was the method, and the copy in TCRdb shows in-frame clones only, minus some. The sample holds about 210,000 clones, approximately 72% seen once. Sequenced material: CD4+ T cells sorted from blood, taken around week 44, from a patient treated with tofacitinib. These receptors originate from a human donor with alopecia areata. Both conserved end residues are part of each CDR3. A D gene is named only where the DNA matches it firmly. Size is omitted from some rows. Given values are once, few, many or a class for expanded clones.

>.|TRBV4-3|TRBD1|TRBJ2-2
TGCGCCAGCAGCCAAGAGGACAGGGGGCGAACCGGGGAGCTGTTTTTT
CASSQEDRGRTGELFF
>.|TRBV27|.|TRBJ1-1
TGTGCCAGCAGTAGGAAGCTTGAAGCTTTCTTT
CASSRKLEAFF
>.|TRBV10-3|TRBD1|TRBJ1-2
TGTGCCACCGGACAGGAGAATGGCTACACCTTC
CATGQENGYTF
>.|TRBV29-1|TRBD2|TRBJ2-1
TGCAGCGCAAAGGGGACTACAGGCCTATCTTTGGAGCAGTTCTTC
CSAKGTTGLSLEQFF
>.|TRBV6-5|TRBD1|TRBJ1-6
TGTGCCAGCAGCCTAACCGGGACAGGGGGATCGGCCCTCCACTTT
CASSLTGTGGSALHF
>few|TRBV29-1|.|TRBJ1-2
TGCAGCGTCAGGACAGAACCTAACTATGGCTACACCTTC
CSVRTEPNYGYTF
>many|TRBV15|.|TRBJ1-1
TGTGCCACCAGCAGCCCCTTATCGGAAGGAGCTTTCTTT
CATSSPLSEGAFF
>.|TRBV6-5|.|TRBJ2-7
TGTGCCAGCAGTTACACGGGTGCCAGCTCCTACGAGCAGTACTTC
CASSYTGASSYEQYF
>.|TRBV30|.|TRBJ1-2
TGTGCCTGGAGTGTAATGTCCGGGGCGGAAGGCTACACCTTC
CAWSVMSGAEGYTF
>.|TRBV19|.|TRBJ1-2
TGTGCCAGTAGTATACCGGGGGTCGACTATGGCTACACCTTC
CASSIPGVDYGYTF
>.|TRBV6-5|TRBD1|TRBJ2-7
TGTGCCAGCAGACCCGGGACAGGGATCTACGAGCAGTACTTC
CASRPGTGIYEQYF
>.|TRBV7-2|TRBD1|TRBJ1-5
TGTGCCAGCAGCTTCACCCCGGGACAGGGAAGCAATCAGCCCCAGCATTTT
CASSFTPGQGSNQPQHF
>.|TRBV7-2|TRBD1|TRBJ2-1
TGTGCCAGCAGCTCCGGGACAGGGTACCACAATGAGCAGTTCTTC
CASSSGTGYHNEQFF
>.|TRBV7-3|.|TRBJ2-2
TGTGCCAGCAGCTTGAGGAACGGGGAGCTGTTTTTT
CASSLRNGELFF
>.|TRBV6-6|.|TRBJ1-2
TGTGCCATTTCGGACGGCCTGTATGGCTACACCTTC
CAISDGLYGYTF
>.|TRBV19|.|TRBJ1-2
TGTGCCAGTAGTATTTTCCGGGGAACATATGGCTACACCTTC
CASSIFRGTYGYTF
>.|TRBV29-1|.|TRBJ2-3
TGCAGCGCAGATCATTCTCCTGGGGCGAGGATAACAGATACGCAGTATTTT
CSADHSPGARITDTQYF
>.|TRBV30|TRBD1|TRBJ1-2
TGTGCCTGGAGCCAGGACAGGGAGGGCTACACCTTC
CAWSQDREGYTF
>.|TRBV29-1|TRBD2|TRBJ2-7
TGCAGCGTCTCCCCGAGTGTTAGCGGGGGGCTTGGCGCCTACGAGCAGTACTTC
CSVSPSVSGGLGAYEQYF
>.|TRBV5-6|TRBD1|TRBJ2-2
TGTGCCAGCAGCAAGACAGGGATCACCGGGGAGCTGTTTTTT
CASSKTGITGELFF
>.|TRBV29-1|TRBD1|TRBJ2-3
TGCAGCGTTGACCTGACAGGGAGCACAGATACGCAGTATTTT
CSVDLTGSTDTQYF
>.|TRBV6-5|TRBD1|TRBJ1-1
TGTGCCAGCAAGAGGGGGCCTGTGAACACTGAAGCTTTCTTT
CASKRGPVNTEAFF
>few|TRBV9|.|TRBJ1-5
TGTGCCAGCAGCGTAGGGCCAGGTCAGCCCCAGCATTTT
CASSVGPGQPQHF
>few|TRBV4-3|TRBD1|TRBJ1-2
TGCGCCAGCAGCCAAGTTACAATGCCAGGGGGAAAAAACTATGGCTACACCTTC
CASSQVTMPGGKNYGYTF
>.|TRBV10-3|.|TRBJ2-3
TGTGCCACTCAGAGAGAGGGGGTAAATACGCAGTATTTT
CATQREGVNTQYF
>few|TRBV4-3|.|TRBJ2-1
TGCGCCAGCGGGACTTTTACCTACAATGAGCAGTTCTTC
CASGTFTYNEQFF
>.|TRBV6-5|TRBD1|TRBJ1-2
TGTGCCAGCAGTTACACAAGGGACAGCTATGGCTACACCTTC
CASSYTRDSYGYTF
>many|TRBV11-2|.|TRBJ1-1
TGTGCCAGCAGCTTAACTGGGACAAGCACTGAAGCTTTCTTT
CASSLTGTSTEAFF
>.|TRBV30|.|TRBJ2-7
TGTGCCATGGGGGACAACGAGCAGTACTTC
CAMGDNEQYF
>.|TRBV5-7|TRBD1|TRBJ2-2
TGTGCCAGCAGCTTGGGACAGGGCCTGAACACCGGGGAGCTGTTTTTT
CASSLGQGLNTGELFF
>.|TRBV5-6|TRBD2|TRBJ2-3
TGTGCCAGCAGCCGGCGTACTAGCGGCCCAGATACGCAGTATTTT
CASSRRTSGPDTQYF
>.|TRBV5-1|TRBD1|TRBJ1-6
TGCGCCAGCAGCTTGGGACAGGGAGGGTCTGATTCACCCCTCCACTTT
CASSLGQGGSDSPLHF
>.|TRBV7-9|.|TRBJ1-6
TGTGCCAGCAGCGCCTCCTCGGGCCACCCTTCTTCACCCCTCCACTTT
CASSASSGHPSSPLHF
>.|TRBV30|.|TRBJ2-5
TGTGCCTTGAAGACTAGGGGACAAGAGACCCAGTACTTC
CALKTRGQETQYF
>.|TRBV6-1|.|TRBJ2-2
TGTGCCAGCAGTGGTGGCGGTTCGAACACCGGGGAGCTGTTTTTT
CASSGGGSNTGELFF
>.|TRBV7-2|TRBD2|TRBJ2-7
TGTGCCAGCAGCTTACAGCCTAGCGGGGGGATCTACGAGCAGTACTTC
CASSLQPSGGIYEQYF
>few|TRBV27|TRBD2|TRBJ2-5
TGTGCCAGCAGGCTAGCGGGCCAAGAGACCCAGTACTTC
CASRLAGQETQYF
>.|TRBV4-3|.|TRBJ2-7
TGCGCCAGCAGCCAAGATTATGGACAATCAGGGCAGTACTTC
CASSQDYGQSGQYF
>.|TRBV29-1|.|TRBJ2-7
TGCAGCGTTATTTTCTCTGGGGGGATTATCAACGAGCAGTACTTC
CSVIFSGGIINEQYF
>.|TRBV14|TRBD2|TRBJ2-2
TGTGCCAGCAGCCAAGATGTGAGCGGGACCTCCCGTCGTGGCACCGGGGAGCTGTTTTTT
CASSQDVSGTSRRGTGELFF
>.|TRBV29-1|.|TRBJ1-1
TGCAGCGGGACAGAGTGGGGGAACACTGAAGCTTTCTTT
CSGTEWGNTEAFF
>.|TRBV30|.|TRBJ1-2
TGTGCCTGGAGGGAAATAGGACGAGGAGGCTACACCTTC
CAWREIGRGGYTF
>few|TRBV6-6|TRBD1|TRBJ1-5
TGTGCCAGCATTCCGACAGGGGGAACTGTACAGCCCCAGCATTTT
CASIPTGGTVQPQHF
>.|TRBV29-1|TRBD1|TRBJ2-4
TGCAGCGGGGGACAGGGCGGAAACATTCAGTACTTC
CSGGQGGNIQYF
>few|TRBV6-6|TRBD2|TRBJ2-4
TGTGCCAGCAGTTATTCCGGACTAGCGGGGGAACAGTACTTC
CASSYSGLAGEQYF
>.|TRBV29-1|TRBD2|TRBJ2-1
TGCAGCGCAGACATAGCGGGGGTGGTAGGTGAGCAGTTCTTC
CSADIAGVVGEQFF
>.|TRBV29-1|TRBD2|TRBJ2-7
TGCAGCGCCCATAGCGGGGCCTCCTACGAGCAGTACTTC
CSAHSGASYEQYF
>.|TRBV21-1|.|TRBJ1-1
TGTGCCAGCAACAAATCGGACAGGGGGCAAGCTTTCTTT
CASNKSDRGQAFF
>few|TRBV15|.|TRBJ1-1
TGTGCCACCAGCAGAGTGAGGGGCCTAAATCTGAACACTGAAGCTTTCTTT
CATSRVRGLNLNTEAFF
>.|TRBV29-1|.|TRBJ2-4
TGCAGCGTTGAGGGCCGGGGGAACATTCAGTACTTC
CSVEGRGNIQYF
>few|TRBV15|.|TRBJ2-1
TGTGCCACCAGCAGAGATCCTATCGGGACCCCGCTACTCCAGGGCAATCGGCAGTTCTTC
CATSRDPIGTPLLQGNRQFF
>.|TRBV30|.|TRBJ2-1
TGTGCCTGGAGTGGGGATAGCGGATACAATGAGCAGTTCTTC
CAWSGDSGYNEQFF
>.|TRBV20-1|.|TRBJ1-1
TGCAGTGCTAGATGGAGAAATGAAGCTTTCTTT
CSARWRNEAFF
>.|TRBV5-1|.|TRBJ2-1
TGCGCCAGCAGCCCGATACAGGTCCCGGGGGAGCAGTTCTTC
CASSPIQVPGEQFF
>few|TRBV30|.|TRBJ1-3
TGTGCCTGGAGTACGGGGAACACCATATATTTT
CAWSTGNTIYF
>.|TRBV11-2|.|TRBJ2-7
TGTGCCAGCAGCTTAGATATGGGCCCCTACGAGCAGTACTTC
CASSLDMGPYEQYF
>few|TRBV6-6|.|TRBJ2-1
TGTGCCAGCACGGGAAACAATGAGCAGTTCTTC
CASTGNNEQFF
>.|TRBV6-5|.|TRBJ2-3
TGTGCCAGCAGTTCCGGGACTCTAACCACAGATACGCAGTATTTT
CASSSGTLTTDTQYF
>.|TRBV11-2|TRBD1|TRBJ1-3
TGTGCCAGCAGCCGGGGACAGCCTAACTCTGGAAACACCATATATTTT
CASSRGQPNSGNTIYF
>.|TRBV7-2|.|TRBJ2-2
TGTGCCAGCAGCTTAAGGGGTGGGGAGCTGTTTTTT
CASSLRGGELFF